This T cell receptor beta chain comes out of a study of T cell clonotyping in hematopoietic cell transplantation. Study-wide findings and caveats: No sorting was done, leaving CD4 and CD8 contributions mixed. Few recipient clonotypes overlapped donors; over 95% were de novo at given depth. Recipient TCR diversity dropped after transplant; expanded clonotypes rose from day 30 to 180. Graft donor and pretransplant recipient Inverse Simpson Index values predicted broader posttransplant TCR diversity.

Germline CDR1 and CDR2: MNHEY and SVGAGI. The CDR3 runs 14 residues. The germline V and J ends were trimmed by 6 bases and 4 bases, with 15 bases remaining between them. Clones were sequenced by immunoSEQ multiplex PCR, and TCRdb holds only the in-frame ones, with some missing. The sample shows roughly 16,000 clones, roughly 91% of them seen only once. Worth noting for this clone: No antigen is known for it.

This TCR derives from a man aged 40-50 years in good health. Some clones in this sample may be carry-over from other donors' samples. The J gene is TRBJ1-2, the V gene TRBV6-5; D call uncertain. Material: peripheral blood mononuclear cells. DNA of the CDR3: TGTGCCAGCAGCCCCCATACAGACGGCTATGGCTACACCTTC. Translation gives CASSPHTDGYGYTF.